These 16 T cell receptor beta chains came from one sample sequenced in a study of PD-1 blockade in classical Hodgkin lymphoma. Sequencing was performed with immunoSEQ multiplex PCR; in TCRdb, only in-frame clones are kept and a portion is missing. The sample lists 12,000 or so clones, 80% occurring once. Following autologous stem cell transplantation, relapse occurred in every patient, and exposure to brentuximab vedotin varied. Sequenced material: peripheral blood mononuclear cells (PBMCs), taken at baseline. Every receptor here comes from a human donor with classical Hodgkin lymphoma.

This clone was seen just once. The V gene is TRBV5-1, the J gene TRBJ1-1; D ambiguous. Trimming shortened V by 6 bases and J by 4 bases, and 7 bases separated the two germline ends. CDR3 length: 11 residues. Per germline, CDR1 SGHRS and CDR2 YFSETQ. This CDR3 reads CASKMSTEAFF. The CDR3 DNA is TGCGCCAGCAAGATGAGCACTGAAGCTTTCTTT.

The chain has TRBV7-2 and TRBJ1-2, with TRBD1 matching 7 bases. V gave up 10 bases and J gave up 7 bases; unmatched junction bases: 21. The CDR3 covers 16 residues. Germline CDR1 is SGHTA and CDR2 is FQGNSA. This chain's CDR3 is CATPPGGQGGLGGYTF. The CDR3 DNA sequence: TGTGCCACCCCTCCCGGGGGCCAGGGGGGGTTGGGTGGCTACACCTTC.

V usage is TRBV15 and J usage is TRBJ1-6; no clear D. V lost 5 bases, J lost 6 bases, and 8 bases lay in between. The CDR3 length is 13 residues. Germline values: CDR1 LNHNV, CDR2 YYDKDF (reference sequence). The CDR3 reads CATSPLLNSPLHF. CDR3 bases: TGTGCCACCAGCCCGCTCCTTAATTCACCCCTCCACTTT.

The V gene is TRBV11-2, the J gene TRBJ1-1; D is possibly TRBD1 (5 bases). This CDR3 contains 19 residues. V lost 6 bases and J 0 bases, leaving 26 bases between the germline ends. The germline V gene encodes CDR1 SGHAT and CDR2 FQNNGV. Here the CDR3 DNA reads TGTGCCAGCAGACAGGAGTGGTGGCTGGGGGGGAGTGTGAACACTGAAGCTTTCTTT. Translation gives CASRQEWWLGGSVNTEAFF.

This sequence joins TRBV6-1 and TRBJ2-2, with a tentative D call TRBD2 (6 bases). Trimming shortened V by 6 bases and J by 5 bases, and 10 bases separated the two germline ends. The CDR3 has 13 amino acids. In germline, CDR1 is MNHNS, CDR2 SASEGT. The CDR3 region is CASRTRETGELFF. CDR3 DNA: TGTGCCAGCAGGACCCGGGAGACCGGGGAGCTGTTTTTT.

The chain recombines TRBV7-9 with TRBJ1-3; 9 bases align to TRBD1. CDR1 is SEHNR, CDR2 FQNEAQ, per germline (reference sequence). Germline trimming cut 5 bases from V and 0 bases from J; bases unmatched to any gene: 8. This CDR3 is 17 amino acids long. CDR3 bases: TGTGCCAGCAGCGAACCGGGACAGGGCCCCTCTGGAAACACCATATATTTT. Encoded protein: CASSEPGQGPSGNTIYF. Based on the CDR3 plus reference TRBV7-9 and TRBJ1-3, the full variable domain is DTGVSQNPRHKITKRGQNVTFRCDPISEHNRLYWYRQTLGQGPEFLTYFQNEAQLEKSRLLSDRFSAERPKGSFSTLEIQRTEQGDSAMYLCASSEPGQGPSGNTIYFGEGSWLTVV.

This clone has just one count. The CDR3, as DNA: TGTGCCAGCAGCCCCCGGACAGGGGGGGACTATGGCTACACCTTC. Translation gives CASSPRTGGDYGYTF. The chain couples TRBV21-1 to TRBJ1-2; TRBD1 is the table's D call, not checked against the DNA. TRBV21-1 is listed as a pseudogene. The CDR3 runs 15 residues.

The genes are TRBV2 and TRBJ2-7; TRBD2 matches at 7 bases. CDR1 SNHLY and CDR2 FYNNEI come from the germline V gene. The junction had 18 bases not matched to a gene; V was cut back by 5 bases and J by 2 bases. The CDR3 covers 18 residues. The DNA of the CDR3 is TGTGCCAGCAGTCGATTGGGGGGGAGGGGTAGCGCAGCCTACGAGCAGTACTTC. Protein: CASSRLGGRGSAAYEQYF.

This chain connects TRBV18 to TRBJ1-5; TRBD1 is a possible D gene (6 bases). CDR3 length equals 13 residues. V gave up 6 bases and J gave up 4 bases, with 10 bases separating them. Germline V gene lookup returns CDR1 KGHSH and CDR2 LQKENI. CDR3 amino acids: CASSGGRNQPQHF. CDR3 DNA: TGTGCCAGCTCTGGGGGGCGTAATCAGCCCCAGCATTTT.

In its sample, this clone was seen a few times. CDR3 sequence (DNA): TGCGCCAGCAGCTTGTACTCGAACACCGGGGAGCTGTTTTTT. Protein sequence: CASSLYSNTGELFF. The rearrangement links TRBV5-1 to TRBJ2-2; D gene uncertain. V gave up 1 base and J gave up 0 bases, with 4 bases separating them. Germline CDR1 is SGHRS and CDR2 is YFSETQ. The CDR3 runs 14 residues.

This chain uses TRBV14 with TRBJ2-3; D gene ambiguous. In germline, CDR1 is SGHDN, CDR2 FVKESK. The CDR3 loop spans 11 amino acids. The germline V and J ends were trimmed by 2 bases and 7 bases, with 4 bases remaining between them. CDR3 DNA: TGTGCCAGCAGCCAAAGTAATACGCAGTATTTT. Translated, it gives CASSQSNTQYF.

This clone was detected only a few times. V and J are TRBV30 and TRBJ1-5, with TRBD1 as a possible D gene (6 bases). Between the trimmed V and J ends, which lost 5 bases and 0 bases, there was a span of 17 bases. CDR1 and CDR2 (germline): GTSNPN, SVGIG (reference sequence). The CDR3 spans 16 residues. CDR3 loop: CAWEPGHSYSNQPQHF. The CDR3 nucleotides read TGTGCCTGGGAACCGGGACACTCGTATAGCAATCAGCCCCAGCATTTT.

The gene calls are TRBV9 and TRBJ1-1; D may be TRBD1 (5 bases). Looked up from germline, CDR1 is SGDLS and CDR2 is YYNGEE. The CDR3 loop spans 15 amino acids. The V end lost 4 bases, the J end lost 5 bases, and 18 bases lay between the germline ends. The CDR3 DNA follows: TGTGCCAGCAGCTCCCGCCCCGGGGCTGGGACTGAAGCTTTCTTT. The encoded protein is CASSSRPGAGTEAFF.

This clone was counted a few times. The V and J genes are TRBV4-3 and TRBJ2-2; no firm D call. The V gene lost 0 bases and the J gene lost 5 bases, with 7 bases spanning the gap. This CDR3 region has 14 residues. The germline gives CDR1 LGHNA, CDR2 YSLEER. The CDR3 DNA reads as TGCGCCAGCAGCCAAGATGCAAGGACCGGGGAGCTGTTTTTT. This translates into CASSQDARTGELFF.

A few counts support this clone. The chain recombines TRBV10-1 with TRBJ2-1; D ambiguous. V lost 0 bases to trimming and J lost 7 bases, with 13 bases between them. CDR3 length: 15 amino acids. CDR1 WNHNN and CDR2 SYGVQD come from the germline V gene (reference sequence). The CDR3: CASSESGGLENEQFF. CDR3 in DNA: TGCGCCAGCAGTGAGTCCGGTGGGCTCGAGAATGAGCAGTTCTTC.

The chain has TRBV9 and TRBJ2-5; TRBD1 matches 10 bases. The CDR3 totals 15 residues. The ends lost 3 bases at V and 5 bases at J; junction bases unmatched: 7. From germline, CDR1 is SGDLS and CDR2 YYNGEE. DNA of the CDR3: TGTGCCAGCAGCGGGGGGACAGGGGTTTGGGAGACCCAGTACTTC. Translated: CASSGGTGVWETQYF. Supplemented by reference TRBV9 and TRBJ2-5, the full variable domain reads DSGVTQTPKHLITATGQRVTLRCSPRSGDLSVYWYQQSLDQGLQFLIQYYNGEERAKGNILERFSAQQFPDLHSELNLSSLELGDSALYFCASSGGTGVWETQYFGPGTRLLVL.